This entry describes one T cell receptor beta chain. Its target is not known. This entry comes from a study of cytomegalovirus exposure and HLA in healthy donors. Study outcomes and limitations: Reports state that TCR beta sequences accurately predicted most subjects' HLA-A and HLA-B alleles. Earlier analysis found most TCR beta V segments productive about 87% or about 30% of the time. The authors enumerated over 150 TCR beta chains as linked to cytomegalovirus.

13 Jbeta primers and 60 Vbeta primers were used for the PCR. Profiled with immunoSEQ multiplex PCR; TCRdb holds only in-frame clones, not every one. The table includes about 160,000 clones, around 79% detected once. This CDR3 comprises 15 residues. Germline CDR1 reads SGHNT; CDR2 reads YYREEE (reference sequence). Trimming at V came to 1 base and at J to 4 bases, leaving 5 bases not matched to a gene. There were likely unrecorded immune exposures, though donors were nominally healthy when sampled. The rearrangement uses TRBV5-4 and TRBJ2-1; TRBD2 matches 7 bases. Material for sequencing was PBMCs. The receptor comes from a human donor in good health. The CDR3 DNA follows: TGTGCCAGCAGCTTGATCGGCGGGGGTTACAATGAGCAGTTCTTC. It is translated as CASSLIGGGYNEQFF.